This T cell receptor (beta chain) was found in a study of T cells in narcolepsy. About the study: Patients with NT1 or NT2 and healthy control donors were enrolled.

Unmatched junction bases numbered 9, after V lost 8 bases and J lost 9 bases. CDR1 and CDR2 (germline): SGHAT, FQNNGV. The length of the CDR3 is 13 residues. The study's findings and limits: Same-patient CSF and blood CD4+ T cell clonotypes included HCRT-specific and TRIB2-specific autoreactive ones.

This table comes from immunoSEQ multiplex PCR, and its TCRdb copy is limited to in-frame clones, with some not included. The sample shows more than 25,000 clones, roughly 78% of them seen only once. This clone was counted once. Its antigen is unknown. The TCR was taken from a human donor in good health. Material: memory (CD45RA-) CD4+ T cells from blood. The gene calls are TRBV11-2 and TRBJ2-7; the match to TRBD1 covers 11 bases. Written as DNA, the CDR3 is TGTGCCAGCTCGGACAGGGGGCTTTTTGGGCAGTACTTC. Its protein is CASSDRGLFGQYF.